This is a list of T cell receptor beta chains from one sample in a study of blood T cell repertoires in COVID-19. Libraries were prepared by immunoSEQ multiplex PCR; TCRdb keeps only in-frame clonotypes and omits some of them. Among approximately 94,000 clones, roughly 87% were seen once, and the ten largest hold roughly 7.3%. The material sequenced was peripheral blood. The receptors derive from a man aged 25 to 40 in a cohort sampled during active COVID-19. CDR3s include the opening cysteine and the closing phenylalanine or tryptophan. A D gene is named only where the DNA matches it firmly. A row's size may be missing; if present it is once, few, many or a size class.

v_call	d_call	j_call	clone_size	cdr3_nt	cdr3_aa
TRBV5-4	TRBD1	TRBJ1-2	-	TGTGCCAGCAGCTCCCGGGACAGAATAGCCAACTATGGCTACACCTTC	CASSSRDRIANYGYTF
TRBV6-1	TRBD2	TRBJ2-1	-	TGTGCCAGCAGTGAAGCGGGAGGGGCCCCCTACAATGAGCAGTTCTTC	CASSEAGGAPYNEQFF
TRBV6-5	-	TRBJ2-7	-	TGTGCCAGCAGTTACCCATTCATCAGGGGTTCCTACGAGCAGTACTTC	CASSYPFIRGSYEQYF
TRBV7-9	TRBD2	TRBJ2-7	-	TGTGCCAGCAGCCCGGAGCGGGGGCACTACGAGCAGTACTTC	CASSPERGHYEQYF
TRBV6-2/TRBV6-3	TRBD1	TRBJ1-2	few	TGTGCCAGCAGTTACTCTTACTTCCGGGACAGGGACTGGGGCTACACCTTC	CASSYSYFRDRDWGYTF
TRBV4-3	TRBD1	TRBJ1-2	-	TGCGCCAGCAGCCAAGATAGGCAGGGGGGCTATGGCTACACCTTC	CASSQDRQGGYGYTF
TRBV6-5	-	TRBJ1-1	-	TGTGCCAGCATCCCGAGGGGGGGCGCCGGCACTGAAGCTTTCTTT	CASIPRGGAGTEAFF
TRBV5-1	-	TRBJ1-1	-	TGCGCCAGCAGCTTGGGCGGCCTCGGGTTGAACACTGAAGCTTTCTTT	CASSLGGLGLNTEAFF
TRBV20-1	TRBD2	TRBJ2-3	-	TGCAGTGCTAGTTTAGCGGGGGTGTCAGATACGCAGTATTTT	CSASLAGVSDTQYF
TRBV7-9	-	TRBJ1-2	few	TGTGCCAGCAGCTTAGGCAGGGGCGATGGCTACACCTTC	CASSLGRGDGYTF
TRBV7-3	TRBD1	TRBJ1-6	-	TGTGCCAGCAGCTTAAATTTCGGGACAGGTGGTTCACCCCTCCACTTT	CASSLNFGTGGSPLHF
TRBV3-1/TRBV3-2	TRBD2	TRBJ2-1	-	TGTGCCAGCAGCCCCTCGGGGGGGCGCTCCTACAATGAGCAGTTCTTC	CASSPSGGRSYNEQFF
TRBV7-8	TRBD1	TRBJ1-4	-	TGTGCCAGCAGCTCGACAGGGGTGGGTGAAAAACTGTTTTTT	CASSSTGVGEKLFF
TRBV5-4	TRBD1	TRBJ2-7	-	TGTGCCAGCAGCCCGACAGGGGCCAGCTACGAGCAGTACTTC	CASSPTGASYEQYF
TRBV6-5	TRBD1	TRBJ1-1	-	TGTGCCAGCAGGCGACAGGGCGGGGTCACTGAAGCTTTCTTT	CASRRQGGVTEAFF
TRBV3-1/TRBV3-2	-	TRBJ2-1	-	TGTGCCAGCAGCCAAGGGGGCACGTACAATGAGCAGTTCTTC	CASSQGGTYNEQFF
TRBV4-3	TRBD2	TRBJ2-7	-	TGCGCCAGCAGCCAATGGGTAGCGGGGGGGCAGGACGAGCAGTACTTC	CASSQWVAGGQDEQYF
TRBV4-3	-	TRBJ2-2	-	TGCGCCAGCAGCCAAGGGCAGGGGCCCGGGGAGCTGTTTTTT	CASSQGQGPGELFF
TRBV11-1	-	TRBJ2-5	-	TGTGCCAGCAGCCGCAGCCAAGAGACCCAGTACTTC	CASSRSQETQYF
TRBV30	-	TRBJ2-2	-	TGTGCCTGGAAATTCGAGGGCCCCGGGGAGCTGTTTTTT	CAWKFEGPGELFF
TRBV10-3	TRBD1	TRBJ2-1	-	TGTGCCATCAGTGATGGGACAGGCCACCCTAACAATGAGCAGTTCTTC	CAISDGTGHPNNEQFF
TRBV5-1	-	TRBJ1-3	-	TGCGCCAGCAGCTTTCAGGGTACTGGAAACACCATATATTTT	CASSFQGTGNTIYF
TRBV19	TRBD1	TRBJ1-6	-	TGTGCCAGTAGTGGGGACAGGGTGCGCTCACCCCTCCACTTT	CASSGDRVRSPLHF
TRBV6-2/TRBV6-3	TRBD1	TRBJ1-1	-	TGTGCCAGCAGCCAGACGGGACAGGGGATCACTGAAGCTTTCTTT	CASSQTGQGITEAFF
TRBV7-2	-	TRBJ2-7	-	TGTGCCAGCAGCTTAGAACTCGGCTACGAGCAGTACTTC	CASSLELGYEQYF
TRBV5-1	TRBD1	TRBJ2-3	-	TGCGCCAGCAGCTTCATAGGGACAGGGAAATTCACAGATACGCAGTATTTT	CASSFIGTGKFTDTQYF
TRBV27	-	TRBJ1-6	-	TGTGCCAGCAGTTTCAACTCCTATAATTCACCCCTCCACTTT	CASSFNSYNSPLHF
TRBV5-6	TRBD1	TRBJ1-1	-	TGTGCCAGCAAAGGACAGGGGGCGCGGGACACTGAAGCTTTCTTT	CASKGQGARDTEAFF
TRBV12-3/TRBV12-4	TRBD1	TRBJ1-3	-	TGTGCCACCCAGGGGGCGAGGGGAAACACCATATATTTT	CATQGARGNTIYF
TRBV11-2	TRBD1	TRBJ1-6	-	TGTGCCAGCGGCGTGAGGGGGCTTTATTCACCCCTCCACTTT	CASGVRGLYSPLHF
TRBV27	-	TRBJ1-5	-	TGTGCCAGCAGCGGGAGAGTCAATCAGCCCCAGCATTTT	CASSGRVNQPQHF
TRBV15	TRBD1	TRBJ2-5	-	TGTGCCACCAGTGTACAGGGGAAAGGAGAGACCCAGTACTTC	CATSVQGKGETQYF
TRBV5-4	TRBD1	TRBJ2-7	many	TGTGCCAGCAGCTTGCGGGACAGGGGAGGCGAGCAGTACTTC	CASSLRDRGGEQYF
TRBV4-1	-	TRBJ1-1	few	TGCGCCAGCAGCCAAGGCCCGGGGAACACTGAAGCTTTCTTT	CASSQGPGNTEAFF
TRBV6-5	-	TRBJ1-6	-	TGTGCCAGCAGCTCCGGTCCTCTGTCACCCCTCCACTTT	CASSSGPLSPLHF
TRBV7-9	TRBD1	TRBJ2-7	-	TGTGCCAGCAGTCCTGACAGGGTTAGACGAGGCGAGCAGTACTTC	CASSPDRVRRGEQYF
TRBV19	-	TRBJ1-2	-	TGTGCCAGTAGTATATCGGCAGGGATTGACTATGGCTACACCTTC	CASSISAGIDYGYTF
TRBV24-1	TRBD2	TRBJ2-3	-	TGTGCCACCAGTGATCTAACTCATAGCGGGGGATCCACAGATACGCAGTATTTT	CATSDLTHSGGSTDTQYF
TRBV3-1/TRBV3-2	TRBD1	TRBJ2-2	-	TGTGCCAGCAGCCGCCTTACAGGGGCGAGCACCGGGGAGCTGTTTTTT	CASSRLTGASTGELFF
TRBV28	-	TRBJ1-6	-	TGTGCCAGCAGTTTACAGGGGAGCTCCTATAATTCACCCCTCCACTTT	CASSLQGSSYNSPLHF
TRBV5-6	TRBD1	TRBJ1-2	-	TGTGCCAGCAGCTTAGGCGGGGACAGGACTATTTATGGCTACACCTTC	CASSLGGDRTIYGYTF
TRBV5-1	-	TRBJ2-7	-	TGCGCCAGCAGCCCCCATAGGGGCGACGAGCAGTACTTC	CASSPHRGDEQYF
TRBV2	-	TRBJ2-5	-	TGTGCCAGCAGCCAATCAGGGGTTCGGGAGACCCAGTACTTC	CASSQSGVRETQYF
TRBV27	TRBD2	TRBJ2-1	-	TGTGCCAGCAGTTTAGGAACTAGCGGAGCCTACAATGAGCAGTTCTTC	CASSLGTSGAYNEQFF
TRBV20-1	TRBD2	TRBJ2-3	once	TGCAGTGCTAGTGATAGGCGGGGGACCTCTAGCACAGATACGCAGTATTTT	CSASDRRGTSSTDTQYF
TRBV6-2/TRBV6-3	-	TRBJ2-1	-	TGTGCCAGCAGCCGCAACCTCGGACTCTACAATGAGCAGTTCTTC	CASSRNLGLYNEQFF
TRBV15	-	TRBJ1-5	-	TGTGCCACCAGCAGAGATACCGGGGGAGCGCAGCCCCAGCATTTT	CATSRDTGGAQPQHF
TRBV7-2	-	TRBJ1-2	-	TGTGCCAGCAGCTTGGATCAATCAGGTGGAGGCTATGGCTACACCTTC	CASSLDQSGGGYGYTF
TRBV25-1	-	TRBJ2-7	-	TGTGCCAGCAGTGTCGGCTACGAGCAGTACTTC	CASSVGYEQYF
TRBV5-1	TRBD1	TRBJ1-4	-	TGCGCCAGCAGCTTTAGGGACAGCGCTAATGAAAAACTGTTTTTT	CASSFRDSANEKLFF
TRBV6-6	TRBD2	TRBJ2-1	-	TGTGCCAGCAGTGTACGGAGCGGGGGGGACTACAATGAGCAGTTCTTC	CASSVRSGGDYNEQFF
TRBV2	TRBD1	TRBJ1-1	-	TGTGCCAGCAGACAGGGGCCCAACACTGAAGCTTTCTTT	CASRQGPNTEAFF
TRBV7-2	-	TRBJ1-4	-	TGTGCCAGCAGCTTAGCGGAGTCAACTAATGAAAAACTGTTTTTT	CASSLAESTNEKLFF